A selection of T cell receptor beta chains follows, all from one sample in a study of STAT3 mutations in large granular lymphocyte leukemia. Clones were read by immunoSEQ multiplex PCR, and TCRdb kept only the in-frame ones, dropping some. The top ten clones hold about 90% of a sample with roughly 12,000 clones, 65% to 90% of them seen once. Sequencing was done on a sample of peripheral blood mononuclear cells. The receptor set was obtained from an elderly man with T-cell large granular lymphocyte leukemia. Some clones in this sample may be carry-over from other donors' samples. CDR3s leave out the opening cysteine and the closing phenylalanine or tryptophan.

V: TRBV7-2
CDR3: ASSLGAGYT

V: TRBV4-1
CDR3: ASSQAPQDSTNEKLF

V: TRBV6-1
CDR3: ASSGQVFDGYT

V: TRBV30
CDR3: AWSVLGRGDEKLF

V: TRBV7-9
CDR3: TSSPGGVEQY

V: TRBV18
CDR3: ASSQGGPDYEQY

V: TRBV4-1
CDR3: ASSQDRTGFTPIY

V: TRBV4-2
CDR3: ASSQATTSGRNEQF

V: TRBV6-5
CDR3: ASRRRQGENQPQH

V: TRBV10-3
CDR3: AIRQTYGYT

V: TRBV29-1
CDR3: SVEEWAGANVLT

V: TRBV6-5
CDR3: ASSSASLETQY

V: TRBV29-1
CDR3: SVDRGLAGGITDTQY

V: TRBV21-1
CDR3: ASKRGQGDTGELF

V: TRBV18
CDR3: ASSPPSGTEFGEAF

V: TRBV19
CDR3: ASSSTGTEYEQY

V: TRBV5-1
CDR3: ASSGQGTDTQY

V: TRBV14
CDR3: ASSQNLQGSTEAF

V: TRBV7-2
CDR3: ASSPSGGYEQY

V: TRBV11-2
CDR3: ASSLSRGAGYGYT

V: TRBV4-1
CDR3: ASSQVRARTGELF

V: TRBV18
CDR3: ASSSGQGSNEKLF

V: TRBV18
CDR3: ASSPGQRNQPQH

V: TRBV4-1
CDR3: ASSQDWGWEADTQY

V: TRBV6-1
CDR3: ASSSGVSETQY

V: TRBV5-4
CDR3: ASSSRQGVNTGELF

V: TRBV7-9
CDR3: ASSLPPRLAGGRNEQF

V: TRBV23-1
CDR3: ASSPPGRRKETQY

V: TRBV5-1
CDR3: ASSPEAGGNTIY

V: TRBV7-9
CDR3: ASSSHEDRGTRSPLH

V: TRBV5-4
CDR3: ASSFIGGYT

V: TRBV13
CDR3: ASSFRGGNQPQH